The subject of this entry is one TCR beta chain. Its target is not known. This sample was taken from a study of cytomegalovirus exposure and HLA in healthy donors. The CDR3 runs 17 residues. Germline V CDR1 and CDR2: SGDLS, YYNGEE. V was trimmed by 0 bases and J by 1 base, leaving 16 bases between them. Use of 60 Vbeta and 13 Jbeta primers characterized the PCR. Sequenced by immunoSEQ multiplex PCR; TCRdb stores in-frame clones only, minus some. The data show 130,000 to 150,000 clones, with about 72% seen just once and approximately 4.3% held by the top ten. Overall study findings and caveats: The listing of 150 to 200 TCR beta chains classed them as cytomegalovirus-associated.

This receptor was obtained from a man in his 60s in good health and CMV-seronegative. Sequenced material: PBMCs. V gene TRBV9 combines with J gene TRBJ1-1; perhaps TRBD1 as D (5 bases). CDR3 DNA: TGTGCCAGCAGCGTAGAAGGGGTAGAGTTGAGGAACACTGAAGCTTTCTTT. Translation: CASSVEGVELRNTEAFF.